Below are 26 T cell receptor beta chains sequenced from a single sample in a study of T cells after yellow fever vaccination. TCRdb passed the 5' RACE reads through MiXCR, listing each CDR3 protein once. The data contain hundreds of thousands of distinct CDR3 sequences, less than 15% of them singletons. Source: PBMCs, taken on the day of the yellow fever booster vaccination. These receptors all stem from a man aged 25-40 years who received the YFV17D yellow fever vaccine.

The sample holds a few counts of this clonotype. In nucleotides, the CDR3 is TGTGCCACCAGCAGAAGGACAGGGGGGGAGGAAAAACTGTTTTTT. The encoded protein is CATSRRTGGEEKLFF. This chain links TRBV15 with TRBJ1-4; 10 bases agree with TRBD1. This CDR3 comprises 15 residues. The J segment lost 8 bases and the V segment lost 2 bases, leaving 5 bases of the junction unmatched. Per the germline V gene, CDR1 is LNHNV and CDR2 is YYDKDF (reference sequence).

The rearrangement joins TRBV7-9 to TRBJ2-3, with D possibly matching TRBD2 (6 bases). CDR1 and CDR2 from the germline V gene are SEHNR and FQNEAQ (reference sequence). The CDR3 length is 14 residues. Trimming stripped 2 bases from V and 4 bases from J, with 10 bases between. The CDR3 protein is CASSLRLGPDTQYF. Written as DNA, the CDR3 is TGTGCCAGCAGCTTACGACTAGGGCCAGATACGCAGTATTTT.

This clonotype was counted only a few times. CDR3 coding DNA: TGTGCCAGCAGTCTTAGTTACAGGGGGATCGATGGCTACACCTTC. Translation: CASSLSYRGIDGYTF. The J gene is TRBJ1-2, the V gene TRBV12-3 or TRBV12-4; 8 nucleotides agree with TRBD1. The CDR3 is 15 residues long. V was clipped by 5 bases and J by 6 bases; unmatched bases: 11.

The chain employs TRBV5-1 and TRBJ2-7; D might be TRBD2 (6 bases). Germline CDR1 is SGHRS and CDR2 is YFSETQ. Deletions cut 4 bases from V and 0 bases from J, with 14 bases between. The CDR3 covers 15 residues. CDR3 nucleotides: TGCGCCAGCAGCCGCATCGGCGGGACCTCCTACGAGCAGTACTTC. Amino acid sequence: CASSRIGGTSYEQYF.

This clonotype was seen more than once but under ten times. This chain links TRBV19 with TRBJ2-3, with D possibly matching TRBD1 (6 bases). This CDR3 is built from 16 residues. The V gene's germline CDR1 is LNHDA and CDR2 SQIVND (reference sequence). The V end was cut by 8 bases, the J end by 0 bases, with 18 bases between. CDR3 in amino acids: CASVDRRYSSTDTQYF. The DNA of the CDR3 is TGTGCCAGTGTGGACAGACGATACTCGAGCACAGATACGCAGTATTTT.

The chain joins TRBV2 to TRBJ2-3; the match to TRBD2 covers 12 bases. The CDR3 sequence is 15 residues long. Germline-derived CDR1 and CDR2 are SNHLY and FYNNEI. J lost 5 bases, V lost 7 bases, and 7 bases had no gene match. The CDR3, as DNA: TGTGCCAGCAACCGACTAGCGGGAGCTGAAGATACGCAGTATTTT. Amino acids: CASNRLAGAEDTQYF.

The chain is built from TRBV20-1 and TRBJ2-5; 7 nucleotides line up with TRBD2. Germline-derived CDR1 and CDR2 are DFQATT and SNEGSKA (reference sequence). CDR3 length: 15 residues. Here the CDR3 reads CSAKERAGVQETQYF. CDR3 DNA sequence: TGCAGCGCCAAGGAAAGGGCGGGGGTCCAAGAGACCCAGTACTTC.

This clonotype was seen only a few times. V is TRBV29-1 and J is TRBJ1-4; D might be TRBD1 (5 bases). The V end lost 5 bases, the J end lost 2 bases, and 12 bases lay between the germline ends. The length of the CDR3 is 14 residues. Germline values: CDR1 SQVTM, CDR2 ANQGSEA. The CDR3 loop reads CSVLLGGTNEKLFF. CDR3 nucleotides: TGCAGCGTTCTGTTGGGGGGGACTAATGAAAAACTGTTTTTT.

This clonotype was counted only a few times. This chain uses TRBV9 with TRBJ2-7, with TRBD1 identical over 7 bases. This CDR3 is built from 13 residues. Germline V gene sequence: CDR1 SGDLS, CDR2 YYNGEE. V trimming: 4 bases; J trimming: 7 bases; junction bases outside the gene matches: 8. In DNA form, the CDR3 reads TGTGCCAGCAGCCTTTACAGGGGTGGAGAGCAGTACTTC. Protein: CASSLYRGGEQYF.

This clonotype showed up just a few times. The chain uses TRBV6-1 and TRBJ2-7; D is unclear. Germline-derived CDR1 and CDR2 are MNHNS and SASEGT. V lost 6 bases to trimming and J lost 3 bases, with 15 bases between them. This CDR3 is built from 14 residues. CDR3 sequence: CASRNRAPIYEQYF. CDR3 coding DNA: TGTGCCAGCAGAAACCGGGCCCCGATCTACGAGCAGTACTTC.

V and J are TRBV20-1 and TRBJ1-2; the D gene is possibly TRBD1 (6 bases). CDR3 length equals 13 residues. CDR1 is DFQATT, CDR2 SNEGSKA, per germline (reference sequence). V was cut by 2 bases and J by 5 bases, with 12 bases left in between. The CDR3 nucleotides are TGCAGTGCTAGAAGTCCGGGGGCGTATGGCTACACCTTC. Its translation: CSARSPGAYGYTF.

The gene calls are TRBV20-1 and TRBJ1-2, with 10 bases lining up with TRBD1. V lost 3 bases, J lost 4 bases, and 5 bases stayed unmatched. This CDR3 has 14 amino acids. CDR1 DFQATT and CDR2 SNEGSKA come from the germline V gene (reference sequence). The CDR3: CSARGQGRFYGYTF. In DNA form, the CDR3 reads TGCAGTGCTAGGGGACAGGGGCGCTTCTATGGCTACACCTTC.

The chain links TRBV20-1 to TRBJ1-1; 9 bases match TRBD1. Germline V CDR1 and CDR2: DFQATT, SNEGSKA (reference sequence). The V gene end was trimmed by 3 bases and the J gene end by 6 bases; junction bases not matched to a gene: 11. The CDR3 runs 15 residues. Here the CDR3 DNA reads TGCAGTGCTAGGATAACCGGGACAGGGTTAGCTGAAGCTTTCTTT. It specifies CSARITGTGLAEAFF.

The chain is built from TRBV5-1 and TRBJ2-1; D might be TRBD1 (5 bases). The V end was cut by 5 bases, the J end by 5 bases, with 11 bases between. The CDR3 is made up of 13 amino acids. The germline CDR1 and CDR2 sequences are SGHRS and YFSETQ. Here the CDR3 reads CASRLRVNNEQFF. In DNA, the CDR3 is TGCGCCAGCAGGCTCAGGGTCAACAATGAGCAGTTCTTC.

The rearrangement uses TRBV7-2 and TRBJ2-2; D uncertain. CDR1 and CDR2 from the germline V gene are SGHTA and FQGNSA. The CDR3 consists of 14 residues. V lost 0 bases to trimming and J lost 7 bases, with 9 bases between them. CDR3 region: CASSLASLVGELFF. CDR3 coding DNA: TGTGCCAGCAGCTTAGCTAGCTTGGTCGGGGAGCTGTTTTTT.

The genes are TRBV7-9 and TRBJ2-6; D not resolved. Germline V gives CDR1 SEHNR, CDR2 FQNEAQ (reference sequence). There are 13 residues in the CDR3. V was clipped by 9 bases and J by 0 bases, with 6 bases between them. CDR3 nucleotide sequence: TGTGCCAGTCTCCACTCTGGGGCCAACGTCCTGACTTTC. Translation gives CASLHSGANVLTF.

V usage is TRBV6-1 and J usage is TRBJ2-7, with D uncertain. V was pared by 6 bases and J by 2 bases, with 14 bases between. This CDR3 region has 14 residues. The V gene's germline CDR1 is MNHNS and CDR2 SASEGT. This chain's CDR3 is CASSSGRVAYEQYF. The CDR3 DNA reads as TGTGCCAGCAGCTCCGGTAGGGTCGCCTACGAGCAGTACTTC.

This clonotype was picked up a small number of times. This chain links TRBV12-3 or TRBV12-4 with TRBJ2-1; 9 bases match TRBD1. This CDR3 is built from 12 residues. The J segment lost 16 bases and the V segment lost 4 bases, leaving 8 bases of the junction unmatched. The CDR3 coding sequence is TGTGCCAGCAGTTCCGCGGGACAGGGCTGTTTCTTC. It translates to CASSSAGQGCFF.

This clonotype turned up a few times. This chain connects TRBV27 to TRBJ2-1; D perhaps matches TRBD1 (6 bases). The CDR3 loop spans 11 amino acids. Germline values: CDR1 MNHEY, CDR2 SMNVEV (reference sequence). Trimming took 4 bases from V and 12 from J, leaving 10 bases between them. The CDR3 loop reads CASSWGHGQFF. CDR3 in DNA: TGTGCCAGCAGTTGGGGACACGGGCAGTTCTTC.

The rearrangement uses TRBV5-1 and TRBJ2-4, with D possibly matching TRBD1 (5 bases). Trimming removed 1 base at V and 1 base at J, with 21 bases between. The CDR3 spans 19 residues. Germline V gene lookup returns CDR1 SGHRS and CDR2 YFSETQ. CDR3 nucleotides: TGCGCCAGCAGCTTGAAGAGTTTAGGGGATTTACCTGCCAAAAACATTCAGTACTTC. Translating gives CASSLKSLGDLPAKNIQYF.

The chain couples TRBV7-2 to TRBJ2-3; D call uncertain. The CDR3 spans 15 residues. V lost 4 bases and J lost 6, with 17 bases in between. Germline lookup yields CDR1 SGHTA and CDR2 FQGNSA. CDR3 sequence: CASSSSLKARDTQYF. DNA of the CDR3: TGTGCCAGCAGCTCCTCGCTCAAAGCGAGGGATACGCAGTATTTT.

This chain connects TRBV19 to TRBJ2-1, with 9 bases matching TRBD2. The V segment lost 8 bases and the J segment 3 bases; nucleotides outside the gene matches: 8. In germline, CDR1 is LNHDA, CDR2 SQIVND (reference sequence). The CDR3 is 15 residues long. In DNA, the CDR3 is TGTGCCAGTTCCCAGGGACTAGCTATCTACAATGAGCAGTTCTTC. Translation gives CASSQGLAIYNEQFF. The whole variable domain, filled in from reference TRBV19 and TRBJ2-1, reads DGGITQSPKYLFRKEGQNVTLSCEQNLNHDAMYWYRQDPGQGLRLIYYSQIVNDFQKGDIAEGYSVSREKKESFPLTVTSAQKNPTAFYLCASSQGLAIYNEQFFGPGTRLTVL.

This clonotype was observed a handful of times. The chain has TRBV5-1 and TRBJ2-3; D not resolved. This CDR3 region has 14 residues. From germline, CDR1 is SGHRS and CDR2 YFSETQ. Trimming removed 3 bases from V and 0 bases from J, with 8 bases in between. The chain's CDR3 is CASSSASSTDTQYF. DNA of the CDR3: TGCGCCAGCAGCTCCGCTTCTAGCACAGATACGCAGTATTTT.

This clonotype has just a few counts. V and J are TRBV11-2 and TRBJ2-5; TRBD2 matches at 15 bases. This CDR3 is built from 16 residues. Trimming at V came to 6 bases and at J to 5 bases, leaving 7 bases not matched to a gene. CDR1 SGHAT and CDR2 FQNNGV come from the germline V gene. In nucleotides, the CDR3 is TGTGCCAGCAGAACTGGACTAGCGGGAGGGCTTGAGACCCAGTACTTC. This encodes CASRTGLAGGLETQYF. The entire variable domain, with the rest obtained from reference TRBV11-2 and TRBJ2-5, is as follows: EAGVAQSPRYKIIEKRQSVAFWCNPISGHATLYWYQQILGQGPKLLIQFQNNGVVDDSQLPKDRFSAERLKGVDSTLKIQPAKLEDSAVYLCASRTGLAGGLETQYFGPGTRLLVL.

The rearrangement joins TRBV12-3 or TRBV12-4 to TRBJ1-1; no clear D gene. Trimming shortened V by 5 bases and J by 6 bases, and 13 bases separated the two germline ends. The CDR3 extends over 13 amino acids. This CDR3 reads CASSRDTASEAFF. CDR3 DNA: TGTGCCAGCAGTCGAGACACGGCCTCTGAAGCTTTCTTT.

The sample holds a few counts of this clonotype. The chain links TRBV29-1 to TRBJ2-1; D remains ambiguous. V was cut by 7 bases and J by 3 bases, with 10 bases left in between. The CDR3 has 12 residues. Germline-derived CDR1 and CDR2 are SQVTM and ANQGSEA. CDR3 sequence reads: CSEKTNYNEQFF. In nucleotides, the CDR3 is TGCAGCGAGAAAACCAACTACAATGAGCAGTTCTTC.